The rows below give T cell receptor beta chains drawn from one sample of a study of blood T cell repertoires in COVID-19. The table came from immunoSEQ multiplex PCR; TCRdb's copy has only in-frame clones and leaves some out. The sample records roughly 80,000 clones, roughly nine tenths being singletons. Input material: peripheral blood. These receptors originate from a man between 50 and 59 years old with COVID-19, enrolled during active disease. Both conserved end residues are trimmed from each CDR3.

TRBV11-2,ASSRNLELF
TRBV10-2,ASSLVSYTEAF
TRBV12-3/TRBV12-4,ASSRTGITEAF
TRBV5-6,ASSRRLADVNEQF
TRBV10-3,ATDRGLSDQPQH
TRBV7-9,ASSSQGDHEQF
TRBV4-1,ASSHAGLAIYEQY
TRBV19,ASKAARAANEKLF
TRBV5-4,ASSLTPGQGVSGNTIY
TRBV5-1,ASSLDVRANEQF
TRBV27,ASSSQLIFYGYT
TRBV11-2,ASSVQGASSTGELF
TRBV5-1,ASSPLAGGGLNEQF
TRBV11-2,ASSLGQGNVDEQY
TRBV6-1,ASSEGSRHYGYT
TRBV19,ASSQGRGASYEQY
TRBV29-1,SVERDRRDTQY
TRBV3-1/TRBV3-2,ASSRGVETQY
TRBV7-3,ASSPNPTTYNEQF
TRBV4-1,ASSQGRGGLNEQY
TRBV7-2,ASSPRRPAGDYGYT
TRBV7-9,ASSLGGQERNYGYT
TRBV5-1,ASSPTGEETQY
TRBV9,ASGGTADPGELF
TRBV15,ATSKGRGNNEQF
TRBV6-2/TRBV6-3,ASSNRVETQY
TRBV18,ASSPGTGVLNGYT
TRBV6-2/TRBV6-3,ASSWDTGANVLT
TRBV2,ASSELYEQY
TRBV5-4,ASSLLGTDTQY
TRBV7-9,ASSRVNEQF
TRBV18,ASSSLAGGHTDTQY
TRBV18,ASSRGQGKAYEQY
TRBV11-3,ASSLDVGETQY
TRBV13,ASSPASTSGAGFYNEQF
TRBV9,ASSVGGGYAEAF
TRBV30,AWTSGRGVTDTQY
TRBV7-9,ASSLVGDEQF
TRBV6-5,ATSPAGAYNEQF
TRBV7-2,ASSLGEDGYT
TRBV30,AWSLRESAAQY